This is a list of T cell receptor beta chains from one sample in a study of blood T cell repertoires in COVID-19. Only in-frame clones appear in the TCRdb table, and some are missing; sequencing was by immunoSEQ multiplex PCR. Of fewer than 150,000 clones listed, about 87% were seen once; the top ten hold approximately 4%. The sequenced material came from peripheral blood. The receptor source for this set is a woman in her 40s with acute or convalescent COVID-19. Each CDR3 is given with its conserved first and last residue. D genes are given only for firm matches. The size of a clone is reported for some rows only, either as once, few or many, or as a class for expanded clones.

clone size: .
J gene: TRBJ2-7
D gene: .
V gene: TRBV10-3
CDR3 DNA: TGTGCCATCAGTGAGTACAACTACGAGCAGTACTTC
CDR3 protein: CAISEYNYEQYF

clone size: .
J gene: TRBJ1-5
D gene: .
V gene: TRBV30
CDR3 DNA: TGTGCCTGGAAAGGCCCGGGGTATCAGCCCCAGCATTTT
CDR3 protein: CAWKGPGYQPQHF

clone size: .
J gene: TRBJ2-7
D gene: .
V gene: TRBV15
CDR3 DNA: TGTGCCACCAGCAGAGATGGGGGCCACTCCTACGAGCAGTACTTC
CDR3 protein: CATSRDGGHSYEQYF

clone size: .
J gene: TRBJ2-1
D gene: TRBD2
V gene: TRBV28
CDR3 DNA: TGTGCCAGCAGTTCTTGGCGGGGGGGCGGCAATGAGCAGTTCTTC
CDR3 protein: CASSSWRGGGNEQFF

clone size: .
J gene: TRBJ2-7
D gene: .
V gene: TRBV30
CDR3 DNA: TGTGCCTGGAGTGAGGGGATCTACGAGCAGTACTTC
CDR3 protein: CAWSEGIYEQYF

clone size: .
J gene: TRBJ2-3
D gene: .
V gene: TRBV29-1
CDR3 DNA: TGCAGCGTTGGACCTAGGAGCACAGATACGCAGTATTTT
CDR3 protein: CSVGPRSTDTQYF

clone size: .
J gene: TRBJ2-1
D gene: .
V gene: TRBV11-3
CDR3 DNA: TGTGCCAGCAGCTTAGACGTCAATGAGCAGTTCTTC
CDR3 protein: CASSLDVNEQFF

clone size: few
J gene: TRBJ2-7
D gene: TRBD2
V gene: TRBV30
CDR3 DNA: TGTGCCTGCGAGGGACTAGCGTTTTACGAGCAGTACTTC
CDR3 protein: CACEGLAFYEQYF

clone size: .
J gene: TRBJ2-7
D gene: TRBD2
V gene: TRBV6-2/TRBV6-3
CDR3 DNA: TGTGCCAGCAGTTACGGGACTAGCGGGAGCTATTCCTACGAGCAGTACTTC
CDR3 protein: CASSYGTSGSYSYEQYF

clone size: .
J gene: TRBJ1-1
D gene: TRBD1
V gene: TRBV19
CDR3 DNA: TGTGCCAGTAGTATAGCCCCTGACAGGGCGAACACTGAAGCTTTCTTT
CDR3 protein: CASSIAPDRANTEAFF

clone size: .
J gene: TRBJ1-5
D gene: TRBD1
V gene: TRBV5-6
CDR3 DNA: TGTGCCAGCAGCTCGGGACAGTCGCCCGCACAGCCCCAGCATTTT
CDR3 protein: CASSSGQSPAQPQHF

clone size: .
J gene: TRBJ2-6
D gene: .
V gene: TRBV19
CDR3 DNA: TGTGCCAGTAGTAGTACAGGCTCTGGGGCCAACGTCCTGACTTTC
CDR3 protein: CASSSTGSGANVLTF

clone size: .
J gene: TRBJ2-1
D gene: TRBD2
V gene: TRBV27
CDR3 DNA: TGTGCCAGCAGTCCCTTGCCGGGACTAGCGGGTGACAATGAGCAGTTCTTC
CDR3 protein: CASSPLPGLAGDNEQFF

clone size: .
J gene: TRBJ2-7
D gene: TRBD2
V gene: TRBV18
CDR3 DNA: TGTGCCAGCTCACGTACACTAGCGGAGAGTTCCTACGAGCAGTACTTC
CDR3 protein: CASSRTLAESSYEQYF

clone size: .
J gene: TRBJ2-1
D gene: .
V gene: TRBV7-8
CDR3 DNA: TGTGCCAGCAGCTTACGCGGGGGCCCCTCCTACAATGAGCAGTTCTTC
CDR3 protein: CASSLRGGPSYNEQFF

clone size: .
J gene: TRBJ2-1
D gene: TRBD1
V gene: TRBV6-7
CDR3 DNA: TGTGCCACCATAGCCCCGGGGACAGAGAAAGGCAATGAGCAGTTCTTC
CDR3 protein: CATIAPGTEKGNEQFF

clone size: .
J gene: TRBJ1-1
D gene: TRBD1
V gene: TRBV9
CDR3 DNA: TGTGCCAGCAGCCCGACAGGGGGGGGAAACACTGAAGCTTTCTTT
CDR3 protein: CASSPTGGGNTEAFF

clone size: .
J gene: TRBJ2-1
D gene: TRBD2
V gene: TRBV6-4
CDR3 DNA: TGTGCCAGCAGTGACGTTTCTAGCGGGGATTACAATGAGCAGTTCTTC
CDR3 protein: CASSDVSSGDYNEQFF